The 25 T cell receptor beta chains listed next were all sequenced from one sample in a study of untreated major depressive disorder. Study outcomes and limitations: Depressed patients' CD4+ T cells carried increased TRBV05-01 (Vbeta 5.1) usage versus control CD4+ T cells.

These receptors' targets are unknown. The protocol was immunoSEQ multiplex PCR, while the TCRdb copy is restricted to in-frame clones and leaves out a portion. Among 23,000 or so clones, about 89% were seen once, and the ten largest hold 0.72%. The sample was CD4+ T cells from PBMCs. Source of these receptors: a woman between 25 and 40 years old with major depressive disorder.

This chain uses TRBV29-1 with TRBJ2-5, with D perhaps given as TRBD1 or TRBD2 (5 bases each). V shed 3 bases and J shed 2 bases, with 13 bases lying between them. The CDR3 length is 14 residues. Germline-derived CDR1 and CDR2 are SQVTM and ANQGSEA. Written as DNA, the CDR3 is TGCAGCGTTGAGGTCCGGGACCCACAAGAGACCCAGTACTTC. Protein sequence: CSVEVRDPQETQYF.

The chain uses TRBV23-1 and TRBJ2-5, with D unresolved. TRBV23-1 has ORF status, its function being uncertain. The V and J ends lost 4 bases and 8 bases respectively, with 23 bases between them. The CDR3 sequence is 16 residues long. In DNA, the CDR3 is TGCGCCAGCAGTCCATTAGAAAGAGATCCGTGTATAACCCAGTACTTC. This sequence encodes CASSPLERDPCITQYF.

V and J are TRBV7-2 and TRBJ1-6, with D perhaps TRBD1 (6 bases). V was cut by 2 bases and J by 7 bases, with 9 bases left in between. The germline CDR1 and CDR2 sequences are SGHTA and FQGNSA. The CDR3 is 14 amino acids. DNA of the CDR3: TGTGCCAGCAGCTTATTACAGGGCAATTCACCCCTCCACTTT. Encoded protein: CASSLLQGNSPLHF.

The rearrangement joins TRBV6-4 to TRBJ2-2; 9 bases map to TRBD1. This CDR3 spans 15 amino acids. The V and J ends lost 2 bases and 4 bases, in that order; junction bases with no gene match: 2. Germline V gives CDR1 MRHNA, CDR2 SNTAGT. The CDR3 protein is CASSDNRGPTGELFF. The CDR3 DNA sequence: TGTGCCAGCAGTGACAACAGGGGGCCCACCGGGGAGCTGTTTTTT.

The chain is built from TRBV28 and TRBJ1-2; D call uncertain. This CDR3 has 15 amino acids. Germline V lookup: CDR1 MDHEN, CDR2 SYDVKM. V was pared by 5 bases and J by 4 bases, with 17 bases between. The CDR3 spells CASSPSSSGVYGYTF. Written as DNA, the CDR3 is TGTGCCAGCAGTCCATCCAGCAGTGGGGTCTATGGCTACACCTTC.

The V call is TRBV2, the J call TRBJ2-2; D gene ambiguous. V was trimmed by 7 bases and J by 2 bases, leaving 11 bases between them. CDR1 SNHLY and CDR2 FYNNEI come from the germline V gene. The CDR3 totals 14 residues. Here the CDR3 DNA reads TGTGCCAGCATTAGGACGGGCAACACCGGGGAGCTGTTTTTT. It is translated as CASIRTGNTGELFF.

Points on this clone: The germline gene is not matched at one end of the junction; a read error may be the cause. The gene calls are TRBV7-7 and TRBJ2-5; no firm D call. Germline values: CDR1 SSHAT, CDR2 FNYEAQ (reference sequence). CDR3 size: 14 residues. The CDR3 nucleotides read TGTGCTAGCAGCTTAGCTGGGATGGGAGAGACCCAGTACTTC. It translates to CASSLAGMGETQYF.

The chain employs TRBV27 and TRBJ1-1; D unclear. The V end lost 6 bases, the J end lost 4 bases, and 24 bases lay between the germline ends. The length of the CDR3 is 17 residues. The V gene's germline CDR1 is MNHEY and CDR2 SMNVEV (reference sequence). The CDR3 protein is CASRGRSSTSFRTEAFF. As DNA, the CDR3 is TGTGCCAGCAGGGGCAGGAGTAGTACCTCTTTTCGCACTGAAGCTTTCTTT.

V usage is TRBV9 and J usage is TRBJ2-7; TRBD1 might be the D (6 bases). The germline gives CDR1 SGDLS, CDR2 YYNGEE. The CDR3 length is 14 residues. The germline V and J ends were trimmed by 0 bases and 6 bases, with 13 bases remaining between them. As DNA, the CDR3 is TGTGCCAGCAGCGTAGGGGACACGATGGGCGAGCAGTACTTC. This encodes CASSVGDTMGEQYF.

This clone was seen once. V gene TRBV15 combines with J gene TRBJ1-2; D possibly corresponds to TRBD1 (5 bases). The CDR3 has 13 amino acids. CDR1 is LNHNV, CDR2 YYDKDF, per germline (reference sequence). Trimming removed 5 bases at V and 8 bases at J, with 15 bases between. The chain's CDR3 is CATSGAGLGGYTF. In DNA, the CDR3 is TGTGCCACCAGCGGGGCGGGTTTGGGCGGCTACACCTTC.

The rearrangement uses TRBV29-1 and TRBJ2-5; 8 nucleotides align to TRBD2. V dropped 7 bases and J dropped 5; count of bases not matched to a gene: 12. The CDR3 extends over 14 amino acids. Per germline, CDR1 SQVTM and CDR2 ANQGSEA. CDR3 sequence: CSAPSGRGLETQYF. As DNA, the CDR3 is TGCAGCGCCCCCTCCGGGAGGGGACTCGAGACCCAGTACTTC.

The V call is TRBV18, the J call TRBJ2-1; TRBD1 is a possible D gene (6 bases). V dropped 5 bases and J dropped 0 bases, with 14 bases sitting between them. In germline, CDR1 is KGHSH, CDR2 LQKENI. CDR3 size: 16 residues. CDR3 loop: CASSVQGPSSYNEQFF. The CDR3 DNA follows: TGTGCCAGCTCAGTACAGGGCCCTAGCTCCTACAATGAGCAGTTCTTC.

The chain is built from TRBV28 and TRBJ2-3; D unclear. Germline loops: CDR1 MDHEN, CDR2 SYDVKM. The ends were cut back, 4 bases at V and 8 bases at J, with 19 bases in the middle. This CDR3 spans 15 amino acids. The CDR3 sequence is CASSSTKTFIGTQYF. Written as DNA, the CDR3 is TGTGCCAGCAGTTCCACTAAGACCTTCATTGGTACGCAGTATTTT.

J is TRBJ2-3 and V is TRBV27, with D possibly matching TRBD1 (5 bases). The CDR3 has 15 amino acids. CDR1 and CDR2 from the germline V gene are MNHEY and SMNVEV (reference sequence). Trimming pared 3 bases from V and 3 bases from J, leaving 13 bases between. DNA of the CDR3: TGTGCCAGCAGTTTCAGGTGGACATTAACAGATACGCAGTATTTT. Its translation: CASSFRWTLTDTQYF.

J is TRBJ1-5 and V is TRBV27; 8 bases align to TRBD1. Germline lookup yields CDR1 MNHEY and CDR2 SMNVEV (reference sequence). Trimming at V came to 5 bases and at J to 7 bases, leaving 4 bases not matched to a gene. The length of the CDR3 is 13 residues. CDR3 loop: CASSMTGAQPQHF. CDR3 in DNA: TGTGCCAGCAGTATGACAGGGGCGCAGCCCCAGCATTTT.

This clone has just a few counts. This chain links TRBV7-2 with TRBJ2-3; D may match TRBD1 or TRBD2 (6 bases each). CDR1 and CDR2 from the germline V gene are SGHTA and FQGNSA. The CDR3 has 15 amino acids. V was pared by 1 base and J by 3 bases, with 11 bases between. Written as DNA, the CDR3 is TGTGCCAGCAGCTTAGGAGGGGGGAGGACAGATACGCAGTATTTT. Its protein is CASSLGGGRTDTQYF.

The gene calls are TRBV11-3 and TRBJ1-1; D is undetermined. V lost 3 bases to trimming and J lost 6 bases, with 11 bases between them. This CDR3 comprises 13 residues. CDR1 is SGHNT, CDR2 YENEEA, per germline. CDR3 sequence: CASSFGSVAEAFF. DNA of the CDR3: TGTGCCAGCAGCTTCGGATCGGTTGCTGAAGCTTTCTTT.

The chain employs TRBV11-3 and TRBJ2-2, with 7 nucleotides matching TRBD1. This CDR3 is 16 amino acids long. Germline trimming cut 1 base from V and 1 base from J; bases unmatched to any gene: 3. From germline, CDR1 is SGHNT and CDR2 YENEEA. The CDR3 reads CASSLVAGGNTGELFF. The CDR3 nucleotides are TGTGCCAGCAGCTTAGTGGCAGGGGGGAACACCGGGGAGCTGTTTTTT.

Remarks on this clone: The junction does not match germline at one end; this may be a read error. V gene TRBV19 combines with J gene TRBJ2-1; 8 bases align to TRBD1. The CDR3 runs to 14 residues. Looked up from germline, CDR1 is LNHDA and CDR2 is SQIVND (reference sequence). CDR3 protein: CASSMTGATNQQFF. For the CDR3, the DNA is TGTGCCAGTAGTATGACAGGGGCCACCAATCAGCAGTTCTTC.

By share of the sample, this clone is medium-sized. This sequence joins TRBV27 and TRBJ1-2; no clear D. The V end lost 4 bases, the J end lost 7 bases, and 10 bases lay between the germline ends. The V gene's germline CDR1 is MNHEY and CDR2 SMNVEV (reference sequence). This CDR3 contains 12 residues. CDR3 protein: CASSSWLAGYTF. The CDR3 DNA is TGTGCCAGCAGTTCATGGTTGGCTGGCTACACCTTC.

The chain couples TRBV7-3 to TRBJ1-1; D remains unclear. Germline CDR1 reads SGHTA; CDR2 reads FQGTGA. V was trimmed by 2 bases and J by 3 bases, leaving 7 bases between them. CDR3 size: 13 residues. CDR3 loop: CASSLAAYTEAFF. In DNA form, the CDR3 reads TGTGCCAGCAGCTTAGCAGCCTACACTGAAGCTTTCTTT.

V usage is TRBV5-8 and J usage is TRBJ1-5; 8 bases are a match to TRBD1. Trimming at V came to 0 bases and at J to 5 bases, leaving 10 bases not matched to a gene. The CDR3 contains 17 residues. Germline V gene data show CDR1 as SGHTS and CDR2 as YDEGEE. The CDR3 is CASSLVGQGAFHQPQHF. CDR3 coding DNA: TGTGCCAGCAGCTTGGTGGGGCAGGGGGCCTTTCATCAGCCCCAGCATTTT. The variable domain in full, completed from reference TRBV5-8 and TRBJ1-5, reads EAGVTQSPTHLIKTRGQQATLRCSPISGHTSVYWYQQALGLGLQFLLWYDEGEERNRGNFPPRFSGRQFPNYSSELNVNALELEDSALYLCASSLVGQGAFHQPQHFGDGTRLSIL.

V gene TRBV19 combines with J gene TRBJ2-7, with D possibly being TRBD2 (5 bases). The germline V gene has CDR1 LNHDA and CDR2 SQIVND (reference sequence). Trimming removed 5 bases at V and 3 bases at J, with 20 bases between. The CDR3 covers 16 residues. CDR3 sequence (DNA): TGTGCCAGTAGTGACTTGGCCGCGGGCTTAAACTACGAGCAGTACTTC. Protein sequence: CASSDLAAGLNYEQYF.

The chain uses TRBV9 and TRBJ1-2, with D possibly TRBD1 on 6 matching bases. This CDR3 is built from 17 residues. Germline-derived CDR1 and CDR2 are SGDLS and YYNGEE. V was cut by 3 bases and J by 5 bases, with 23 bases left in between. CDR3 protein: CASSGGGLRDRLYGYTF. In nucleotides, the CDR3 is TGTGCCAGCAGCGGAGGGGGTCTCCGAGACAGATTGTATGGCTACACCTTC.

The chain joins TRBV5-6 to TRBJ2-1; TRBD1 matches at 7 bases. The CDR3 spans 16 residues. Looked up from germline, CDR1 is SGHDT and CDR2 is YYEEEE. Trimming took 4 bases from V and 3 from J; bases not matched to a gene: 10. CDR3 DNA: TGTGCCAGCAGCGCGATCGACAGGGATGTCTACAATGAGCAGTTCTTC. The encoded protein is CASSAIDRDVYNEQFF.